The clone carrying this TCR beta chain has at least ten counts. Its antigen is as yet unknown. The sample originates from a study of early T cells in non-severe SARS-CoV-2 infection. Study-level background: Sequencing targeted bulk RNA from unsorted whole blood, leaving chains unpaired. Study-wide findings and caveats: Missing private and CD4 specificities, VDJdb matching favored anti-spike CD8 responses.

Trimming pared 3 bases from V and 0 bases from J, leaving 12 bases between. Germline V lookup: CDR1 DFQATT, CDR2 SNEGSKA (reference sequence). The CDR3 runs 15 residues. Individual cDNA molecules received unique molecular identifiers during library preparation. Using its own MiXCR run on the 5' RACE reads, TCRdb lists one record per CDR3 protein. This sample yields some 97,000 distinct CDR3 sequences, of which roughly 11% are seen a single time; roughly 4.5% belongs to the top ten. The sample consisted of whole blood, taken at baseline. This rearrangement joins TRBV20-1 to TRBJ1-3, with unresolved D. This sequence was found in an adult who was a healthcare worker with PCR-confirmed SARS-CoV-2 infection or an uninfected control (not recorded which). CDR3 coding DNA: TGCAGTGCTAGGGATTGGGAGGGCTCTGGAAACACCATATATTTT. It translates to CSARDWEGSGNTIYF.